The clone carrying this T cell receptor (beta chain) was observed at least ten times. Antigen specificity is unknown. Libraries of naive CD8 cells were prepared from about 20,000 to 1,000,000 sorted cells using 10%, 30% or 50% RNA. TCRdb re-derived calls from the PCR reads in MiXCR, one entry per CDR3 protein. In the table there are about 640,000 distinct CDR3 sequences, nearly 20% of which are singletons. This sample is part of a study of molecular identifiers for immune sequencing clone quantification. General study findings and limits: Approximately 1 million naive cells reportedly did not prevent detection of spiked Jurkat TCR RNA from one cell. Over 99% of effector molecules, but under 1% in naive cells, were held by clones with more than 20 RNA copies. Identical barcode-sharing TCR molecules could lead to underestimated sizes for highly expanded clones.

The CDR3 has 15 residues. Per germline, CDR1 SGHVS and CDR2 FQNEAQ. V lost 2 bases and J lost 2, with 7 bases in between. J is TRBJ2-6 and V is TRBV7-8; D is uncertain. Specimen: naive CD8+ T cells from blood, with Jurkat cell RNA spiked in. The subset is: FACS-sorted CD8+CD4-CCR7+CD45RA+ naive T cells. The TCR sequence derives from a human donor in good health. Some libraries in this study had Jurkat cell RNA spiked in. The DNA of the CDR3 is TGTGCCAGCAGCTTATTCCCTACTGGGGCCAACGTCCTGACTTTC. Translated, it gives CASSLFPTGANVLTF.